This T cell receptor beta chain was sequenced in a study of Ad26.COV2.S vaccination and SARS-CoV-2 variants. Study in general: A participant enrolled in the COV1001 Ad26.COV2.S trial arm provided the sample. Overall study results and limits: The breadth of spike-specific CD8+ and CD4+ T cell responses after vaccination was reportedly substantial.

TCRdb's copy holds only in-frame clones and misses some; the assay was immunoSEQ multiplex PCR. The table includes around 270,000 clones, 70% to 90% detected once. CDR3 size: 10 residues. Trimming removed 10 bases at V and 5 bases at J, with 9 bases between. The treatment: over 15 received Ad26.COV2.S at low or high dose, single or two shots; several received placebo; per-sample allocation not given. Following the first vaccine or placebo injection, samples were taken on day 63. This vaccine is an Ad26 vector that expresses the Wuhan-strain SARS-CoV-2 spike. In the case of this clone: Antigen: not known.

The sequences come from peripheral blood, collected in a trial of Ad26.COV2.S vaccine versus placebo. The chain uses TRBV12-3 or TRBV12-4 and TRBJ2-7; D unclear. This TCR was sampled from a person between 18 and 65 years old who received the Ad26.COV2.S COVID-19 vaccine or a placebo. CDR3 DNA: TGTGCCACCCCCTTGGACGAGCAGTACTTC. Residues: CATPLDEQYF.